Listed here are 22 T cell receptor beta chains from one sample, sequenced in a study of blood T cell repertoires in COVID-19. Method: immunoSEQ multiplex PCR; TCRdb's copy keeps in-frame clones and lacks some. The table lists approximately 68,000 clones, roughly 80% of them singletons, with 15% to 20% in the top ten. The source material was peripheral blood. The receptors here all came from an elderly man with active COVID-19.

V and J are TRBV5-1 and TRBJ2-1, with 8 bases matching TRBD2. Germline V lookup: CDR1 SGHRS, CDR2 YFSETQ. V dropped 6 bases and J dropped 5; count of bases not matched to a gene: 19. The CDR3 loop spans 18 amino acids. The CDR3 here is CASTSYGGLSGGNNEQFF. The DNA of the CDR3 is TGCGCCAGCACGTCCTATGGGGGACTCAGCGGGGGCAACAATGAGCAGTTCTTC.

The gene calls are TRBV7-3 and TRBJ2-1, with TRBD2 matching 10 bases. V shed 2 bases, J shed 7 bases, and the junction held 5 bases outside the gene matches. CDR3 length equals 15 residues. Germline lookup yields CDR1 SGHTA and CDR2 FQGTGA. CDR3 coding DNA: TGTGCCAGCAGCTTACAGTCTAGCGGGAGTAATGAGCAGTTCTTC. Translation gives CASSLQSSGSNEQFF.

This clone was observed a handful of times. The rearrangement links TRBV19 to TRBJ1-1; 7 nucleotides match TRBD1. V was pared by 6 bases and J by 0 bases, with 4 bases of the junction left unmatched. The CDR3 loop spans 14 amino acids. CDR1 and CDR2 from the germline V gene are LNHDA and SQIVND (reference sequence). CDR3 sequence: CASSPGQMNTEAFF. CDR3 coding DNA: TGTGCCAGTAGCCCGGGACAGATGAACACTGAAGCTTTCTTT.

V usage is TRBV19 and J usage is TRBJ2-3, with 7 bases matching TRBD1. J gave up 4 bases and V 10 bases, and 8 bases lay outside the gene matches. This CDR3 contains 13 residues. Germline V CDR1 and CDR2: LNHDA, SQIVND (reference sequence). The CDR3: CATTGQGADTQYF. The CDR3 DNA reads TGTGCCACAACGGGGCAGGGGGCAGATACGCAGTATTTT.

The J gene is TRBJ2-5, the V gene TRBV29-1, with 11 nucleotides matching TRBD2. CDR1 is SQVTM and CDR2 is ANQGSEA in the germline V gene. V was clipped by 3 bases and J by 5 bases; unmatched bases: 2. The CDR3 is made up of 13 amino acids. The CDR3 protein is CSVERTSGETQYF. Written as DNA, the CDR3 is TGCAGCGTTGAGAGGACTAGCGGGGAGACCCAGTACTTC.

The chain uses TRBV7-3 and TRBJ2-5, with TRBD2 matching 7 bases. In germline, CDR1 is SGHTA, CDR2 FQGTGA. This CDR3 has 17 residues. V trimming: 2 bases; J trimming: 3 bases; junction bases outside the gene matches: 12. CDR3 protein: CASSLGSTSSGKETQYF. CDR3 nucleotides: TGTGCCAGCAGCTTAGGTTCTACGTCTAGCGGCAAAGAGACCCAGTACTTC.

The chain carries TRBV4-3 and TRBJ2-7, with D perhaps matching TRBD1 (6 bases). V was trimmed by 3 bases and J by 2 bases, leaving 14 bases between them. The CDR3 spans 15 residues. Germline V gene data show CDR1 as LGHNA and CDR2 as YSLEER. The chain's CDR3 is CASSQGERQAYEQYF. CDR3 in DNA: TGCGCCAGCAGCCAGGGGGAAAGACAGGCCTACGAGCAGTACTTC.

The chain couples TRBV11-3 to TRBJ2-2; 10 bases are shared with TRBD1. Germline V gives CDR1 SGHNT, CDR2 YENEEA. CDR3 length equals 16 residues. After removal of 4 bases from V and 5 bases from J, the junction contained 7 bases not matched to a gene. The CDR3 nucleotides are TGTGCCAGCAGCTCTCGGGACAGGGGCCCGACCGGGGAGCTGTTTTTT. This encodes CASSSRDRGPTGELFF.

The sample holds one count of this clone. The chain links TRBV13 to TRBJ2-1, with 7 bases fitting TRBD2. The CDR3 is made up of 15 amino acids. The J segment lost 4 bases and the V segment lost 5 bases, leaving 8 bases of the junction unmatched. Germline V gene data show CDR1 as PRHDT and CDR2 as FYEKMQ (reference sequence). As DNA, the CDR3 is TGTGCCAGCAGCCGACGGGCTAGCGGATACAATGAGCAGTTCTTC. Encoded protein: CASSRRASGYNEQFF. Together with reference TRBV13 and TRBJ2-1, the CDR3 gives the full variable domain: AAGVIQSPRHLIKEKRETATLKCYPIPRHDTVYWYQQGPGQDPQFLISFYEKMQSDKGSIPDRFSAQQFSDYHSELNMSSLELGDSALYFCASSRRASGYNEQFFGPGTRLTVL.

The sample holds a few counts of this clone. The CDR3 DNA reads TGCAGCGTTTCCGGGACAGGGGACGGCTACACCTTC. Amino acids: CSVSGTGDGYTF. The chain links TRBV29-1 to TRBJ1-2; 10 nucleotides match TRBD1. The V segment lost 5 bases and the J segment 8 bases; nucleotides outside the gene matches: 5. Germline assignment: CDR1 SQVTM and CDR2 ANQGSEA. The CDR3 is 12 residues long.

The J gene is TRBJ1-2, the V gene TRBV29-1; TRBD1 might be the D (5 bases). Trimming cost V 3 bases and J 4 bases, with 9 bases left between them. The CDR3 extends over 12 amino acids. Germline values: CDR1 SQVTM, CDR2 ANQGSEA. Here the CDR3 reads CSVEQGLYGYTF. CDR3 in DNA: TGCAGCGTTGAGCAGGGACTCTATGGCTACACCTTC. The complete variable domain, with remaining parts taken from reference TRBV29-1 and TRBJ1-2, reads SAVISQKPSRDICQRGTSLTIQCQVDSQVTMMFWYRQQPGQSLTLIATANQGSEATYESGFVIDKFPISRPNLTFSTLTVSNMSPEDSSIYLCSVEQGLYGYTFGSGTRLTVV.

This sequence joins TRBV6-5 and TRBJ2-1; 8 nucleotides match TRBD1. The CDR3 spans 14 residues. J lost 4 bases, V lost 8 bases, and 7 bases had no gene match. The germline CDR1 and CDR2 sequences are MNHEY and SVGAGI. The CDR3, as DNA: TGTGCCAGCCCCCGGGACAGGATATACAATGAGCAGTTCTTC. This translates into CASPRDRIYNEQFF.

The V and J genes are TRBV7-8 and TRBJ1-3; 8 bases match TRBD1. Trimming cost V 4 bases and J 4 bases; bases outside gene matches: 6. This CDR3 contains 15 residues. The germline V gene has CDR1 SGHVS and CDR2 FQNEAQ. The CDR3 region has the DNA TGTGCCAGCAGCTCCGGGGGACAGGAGGGAAACACCATATATTTT. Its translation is CASSSGGQEGNTIYF.

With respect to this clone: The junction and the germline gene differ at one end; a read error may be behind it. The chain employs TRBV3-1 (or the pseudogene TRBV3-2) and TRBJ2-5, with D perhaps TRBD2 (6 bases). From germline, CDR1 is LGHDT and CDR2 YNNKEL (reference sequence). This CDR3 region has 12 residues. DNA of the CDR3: TGTGCCAGCAGCCAAGAACCGGGGCGGGGACACTTC. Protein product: CASSQEPGRGHF.

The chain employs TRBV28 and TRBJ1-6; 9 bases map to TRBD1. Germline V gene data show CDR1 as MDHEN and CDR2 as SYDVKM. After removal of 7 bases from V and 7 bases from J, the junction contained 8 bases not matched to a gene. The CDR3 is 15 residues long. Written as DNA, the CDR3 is TGTGCCAGCAAACCCAGACAGGGGGGAAATTCACCCCTCCACTTT. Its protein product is CASKPRQGGNSPLHF.

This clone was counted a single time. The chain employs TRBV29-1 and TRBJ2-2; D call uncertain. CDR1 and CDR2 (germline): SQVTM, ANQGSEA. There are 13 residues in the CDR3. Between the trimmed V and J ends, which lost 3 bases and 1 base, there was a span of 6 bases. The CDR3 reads CSVDLQNTGELFF. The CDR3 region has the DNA TGCAGCGTTGATTTACAGAACACCGGGGAGCTGTTTTTT.

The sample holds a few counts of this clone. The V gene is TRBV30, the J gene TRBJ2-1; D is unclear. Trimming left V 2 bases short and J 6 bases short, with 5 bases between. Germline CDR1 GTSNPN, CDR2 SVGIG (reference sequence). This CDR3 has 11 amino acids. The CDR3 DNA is TGTGCCTGGAGTCTGGCCAATGAGCAGTTCTTC. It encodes CAWSLANEQFF.

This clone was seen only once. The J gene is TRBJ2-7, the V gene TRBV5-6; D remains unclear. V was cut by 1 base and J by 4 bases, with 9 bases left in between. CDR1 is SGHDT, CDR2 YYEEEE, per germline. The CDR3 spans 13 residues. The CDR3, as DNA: TGTGCCAGCAGCTTGATGCAGAATTACGAGCAGTACTTC. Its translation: CASSLMQNYEQYF.

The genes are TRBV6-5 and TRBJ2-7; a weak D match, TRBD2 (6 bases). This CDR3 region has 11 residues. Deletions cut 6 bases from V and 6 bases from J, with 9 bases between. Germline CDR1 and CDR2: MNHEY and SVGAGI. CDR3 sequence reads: CASRRGGEQYF. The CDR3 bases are TGTGCCAGCAGGCGGGGAGGCGAGCAGTACTTC.

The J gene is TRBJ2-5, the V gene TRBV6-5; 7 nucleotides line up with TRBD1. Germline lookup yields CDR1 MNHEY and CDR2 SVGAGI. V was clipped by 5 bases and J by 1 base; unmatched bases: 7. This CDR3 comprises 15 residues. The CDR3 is CASSPTGAFQETQYF. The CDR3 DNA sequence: TGTGCCAGCAGTCCCACAGGGGCCTTCCAAGAGACCCAGTACTTC.

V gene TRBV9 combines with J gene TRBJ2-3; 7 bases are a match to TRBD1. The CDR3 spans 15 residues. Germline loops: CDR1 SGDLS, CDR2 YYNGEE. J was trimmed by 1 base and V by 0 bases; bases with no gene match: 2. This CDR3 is CASSVGGQRTDTQYF. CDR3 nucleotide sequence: TGTGCCAGCAGCGTAGGGGGACAGCGCACAGATACGCAGTATTTT.

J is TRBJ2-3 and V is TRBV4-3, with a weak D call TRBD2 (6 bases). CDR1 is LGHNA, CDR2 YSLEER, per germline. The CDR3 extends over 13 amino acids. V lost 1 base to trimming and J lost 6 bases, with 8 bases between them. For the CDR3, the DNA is TGCGCCAGCAGCCAAGCAGGGAGGGATACGCAGTATTTT. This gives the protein CASSQAGRDTQYF.